This TCR beta chain derives from a study of blood T cell repertoires in COVID-19. In the study overall: Spain, Italy and the United States supplied samples that represented acute and convalescent COVID-19.

Germline values: CDR1 MNHNY, CDR2 SVGAGI (reference sequence). Trimming removed 11 bases from V and 4 bases from J, with 17 bases in between. CDR3 size: 13 residues. Original processing methods: Reference gene primers were amplified, and this amplification served to estimate nucleated cell counts. Sequencing used immunoSEQ multiplex PCR; TCRdb keeps in-frame clones, though not all of them. The D gene and trimming were derived from the DNA, and the V and J assignments and clone size from that table. The data contain nearly 200,000 clones, roughly nine tenths of them singletons. The sequencing input was peripheral blood. The chain recombines TRBV6-6 with TRBJ1-1, with D maybe TRBD1 (5 bases). This receptor was identified in a woman in her seventies with acute or convalescent COVID-19. CDR3 residues: CASQPGLSTEAFF. The CDR3 DNA is TGTGCCTCCCAACCGGGACTCTCCACTGAAGCTTTCTTT.